One sample yielded the 9 T cell receptor beta chains listed below, sequenced in a study of blood T cell repertoires in COVID-19. Sequencing used immunoSEQ multiplex PCR; TCRdb keeps in-frame clones, though not all of them. The sample records 150,000 to 200,000 clones, 76% being singletons. Input material: peripheral blood. Receptor source: a woman in her forties or fifties with active or convalescent COVID-19.

This clone was detected once. This chain connects TRBV7-9 to TRBJ1-1; a weak D match, TRBD1 (6 bases). The CDR3 length is 13 residues. Trimming stripped 2 bases from V and 6 bases from J, with 10 bases between. The germline CDR1 and CDR2 sequences are SEHNR and FQNEAQ (reference sequence). The CDR3 region is CASSLSQGSEAFF. CDR3 DNA: TGTGCCAGCAGCTTATCCCAGGGGTCTGAAGCTTTCTTT.

The CDR3 loop is CASSLDFQGSGYTF. CDR3 nucleotide sequence: TGTGCCAGCAGCTTAGATTTCCAGGGCTCTGGCTACACCTTC. The chain has TRBV11-2 and TRBJ1-2; possible D gene TRBD1, 5 bases. Trimming removed 0 bases from V and 7 bases from J, with 12 bases in between. The CDR3 length is 14 residues. Looked up from germline, CDR1 is SGHAT and CDR2 is FQNNGV.

The chain uses TRBV7-9 and TRBJ1-1; no clear D gene. Trimming removed 4 bases from V and 6 bases from J, with 9 bases in between. The CDR3 spans 12 residues. Germline V gene data show CDR1 as SEHNR and CDR2 as FQNEAQ (reference sequence). CDR3 in amino acids: CASSYTRAEAFF. The CDR3 bases are TGTGCCAGCAGCTATACGAGAGCTGAAGCTTTCTTT.

The chain links TRBV2 to TRBJ2-4; 11 bases map to TRBD2. Germline CDR1 and CDR2: SNHLY and FYNNEI. This CDR3 contains 15 residues. Trimming took 0 bases from V and 6 from J; bases not matched to a gene: 1. The DNA for the CDR3 is TGTGCCAGCAGTGAAGCTAGCGGGAGGGCAAACATTCAGTACTTC. Protein: CASSEASGRANIQYF.

The chain uses TRBV28 and TRBJ1-3; unclear D gene. The V gene's germline CDR1 is MDHEN and CDR2 SYDVKM. The CDR3 loop spans 14 amino acids. With 2 bases removed from V and 4 bases from J, the gap between germline ends came to 9 bases. The CDR3 loop reads CASSLGRNGNTIYF. CDR3 in DNA: TGTGCCAGCAGTTTAGGCAGGAACGGAAACACCATATATTTT.

This chain uses TRBV6-5 with TRBJ1-5; D possibly corresponds to TRBD1 (5 bases). Trimming pared 7 bases from V and 7 bases from J, leaving 17 bases between. This CDR3 spans 14 amino acids. The germline gives CDR1 MNHEY, CDR2 SVGAGI. The CDR3 DNA reads TGTGCCAGCACCCCCCAGGGACTAGGGCAGCCCCAGCATTTT. Protein sequence: CASTPQGLGQPQHF.

J is TRBJ2-7 and V is TRBV3-1 (or the pseudogene TRBV3-2), with D possibly TRBD2 on 6 matching bases. The germline V gene encodes CDR1 LGHDT and CDR2 YNNKEL (reference sequence). This CDR3 has 16 residues. V gave up 4 bases and J gave up 2 bases, with 18 bases separating them. The CDR3 DNA follows: TGTGCCAGCAGCCTTACTCCGGGACTCTTAACCTACGAGCAGTACTTC. Translation: CASSLTPGLLTYEQYF.

A single count supports this clone. This chain uses TRBV28 with TRBJ2-5, with D uncertain. V was cut by 4 bases and J by 1 base, with 16 bases left in between. The CDR3 runs 16 residues. Germline values: CDR1 MDHEN, CDR2 SYDVKM. CDR3 amino acids: CASSSHPSGGQETQYF. The DNA for the CDR3 is TGTGCCAGCAGTTCCCACCCTTCCGGTGGCCAAGAGACCCAGTACTTC.

This sequence joins TRBV30 and TRBJ2-7; perhaps TRBD1 as D (7 bases). CDR3 size: 13 residues. The V end lost 5 bases, the J end lost 4 bases, and 15 bases lay between the germline ends. Germline assignment: CDR1 GTSNPN and CDR2 SVGIG (reference sequence). The CDR3 here is CAWGGTEKYEQYF. In DNA, the CDR3 is TGTGCCTGGGGAGGGACAGAAAAATACGAGCAGTACTTC.